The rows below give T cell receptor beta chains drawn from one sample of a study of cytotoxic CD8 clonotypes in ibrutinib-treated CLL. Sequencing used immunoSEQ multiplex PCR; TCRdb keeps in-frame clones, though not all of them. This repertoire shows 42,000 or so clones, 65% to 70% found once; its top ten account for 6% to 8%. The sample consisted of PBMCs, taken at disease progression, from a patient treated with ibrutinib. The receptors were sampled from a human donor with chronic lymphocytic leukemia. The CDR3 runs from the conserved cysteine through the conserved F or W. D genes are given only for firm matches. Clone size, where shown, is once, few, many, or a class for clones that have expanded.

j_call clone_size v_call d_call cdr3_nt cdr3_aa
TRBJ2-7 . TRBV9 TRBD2 TGTGCCAGCAGCCCCCCTGGGGCTAGCGGGAGGGCCCACGAGCAGTACTTC CASSPPGASGRAHEQYF
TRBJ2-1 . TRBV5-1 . TGCGCCAGCAGCCTGGCCGGGGACAATTACAATGAGCAGTTCTTC CASSLAGDNYNEQFF
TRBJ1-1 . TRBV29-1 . TGCAGCACCCTTGGGGGAGTGAACACTGAAGCTTTCTTT CSTLGGVNTEAFF
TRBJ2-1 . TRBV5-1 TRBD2 TGCGCCAGCAGCTTCGAGGGAGGGCCTAGGAATGAGCAGTTCTTC CASSFEGGPRNEQFF
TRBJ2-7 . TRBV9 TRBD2 TGCGCCAGCAGCGCTCGGTGGGAGGGCTACGAGCAGTACTTC CASSARWEGYEQYF
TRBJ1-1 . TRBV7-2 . TGTGCCAGCAGCCCCAGTAAAGGGGGGTACACTGAAGCTTTCTTT CASSPSKGGYTEAFF
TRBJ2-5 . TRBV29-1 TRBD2 TGCAGCGTTTGCCTAGCGGCTATTCAAGAGACCCAGTACTTC CSVCLAAIQETQYF
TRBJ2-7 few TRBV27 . TGTGCCAGCAGTTTGTCTGGGCTAGGATCCTACGAGCAGTACTTC CASSLSGLGSYEQYF
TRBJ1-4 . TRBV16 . TGTGCCAGCAACACAGGGCCTGATGAAAAACTGTTTTTT CASNTGPDEKLFF
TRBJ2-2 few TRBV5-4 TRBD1 TGTGCCAGCAGCCCCGGACAGGGTTTCACCGGGGAGCTGTTTTTT CASSPGQGFTGELFF
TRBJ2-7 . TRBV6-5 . TGTGCCAGCAGTTACGCGACTCCCCCCTCCTACGAGCAGTACTTC CASSYATPPSYEQYF
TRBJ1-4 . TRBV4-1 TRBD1 TGCGCCAGCAGCCAGGGACAGGGGCGAGAAAAACTGTTTTTT CASSQGQGREKLFF
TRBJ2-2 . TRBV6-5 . TGTGCCAGCAGCGGGACTCCTGGGGGCGGGGAGCTGTTTTTT CASSGTPGGGELFF
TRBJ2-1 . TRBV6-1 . TGTGCCAGCAGTGGCTGGATCAGGGATGAGCAGTTCTTC CASSGWIRDEQFF
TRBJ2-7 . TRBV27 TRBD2 TGTGCCAGCAGTCCTTGGGGGGGTACCTACGAGCAGTACTTC CASSPWGGTYEQYF
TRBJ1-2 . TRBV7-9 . TGTGCCAGCAGCATCTGGGAGGATGGCTACACCTTC CASSIWEDGYTF
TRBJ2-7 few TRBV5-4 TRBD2 TGTGCCAGCAGCTTATCCGGGACTAGCGGGTGGTACGAGCAGTACTTC CASSLSGTSGWYEQYF
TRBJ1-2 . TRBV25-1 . TGTGCCAGCAGGCCCGACGTCGGATTTTATGGCTATACCTTC CASRPDVGFYGYTF
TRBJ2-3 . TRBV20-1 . TGCAGTGCTAGAAGGCTAGATACGCAGTATTTT CSARRLDTQYF
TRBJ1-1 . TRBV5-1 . TGCGCCAGCAGCTTTTCAGGGGAAAGGAGCGGCACTGAAGCTTTCTTT CASSFSGERSGTEAFF